This is a list of T cell receptor beta chains from one sample in a study of blood T cell repertoires in COVID-19. The table came from immunoSEQ multiplex PCR; TCRdb's copy has only in-frame clones and leaves some out. The sample yields approximately 470,000 clones, approximately 86% seen once. The sample was PBMCs or T cells enriched from blood (not recorded which). The receptors here all came from a woman younger than 35 who had recovered from COVID-19. The CDR3 runs from the conserved cysteine through the conserved F or W.

CDR3 length,V gene,J gene,CDR3 protein
15,TRBV11-2,TRBJ1-2,CASSSRTGGEYGYTF
15,TRBV5-6,TRBJ2-5,CASSLETGSQETQYF
19,TRBV11-1,TRBJ2-3,CASSLARKRKGLDTDTQYF
13,TRBV10-3,TRBJ2-7,CAISRTGEYEQYF
15,TRBV7-9,TRBJ2-3,CASSLQQGGPDTQYF
15,TRBV30,TRBJ1-5,CAWSEGTGGNQPQHF
14,TRBV3-1/TRBV3-2,TRBJ2-3,CASSQDRVTDTQYF
16,TRBV7-9,TRBJ1-2,CASSLEWDRLNYGYTF
15,TRBV5-4,TRBJ1-6,CASSPNTDRDSPLHF
13,TRBV7-9,TRBJ2-5,CASSQEITETQYF
16,TRBV25-1,TRBJ2-6,CASSELRDSGANVLTF
19,TRBV7-6,TRBJ2-1,CASSPRVRAGGGSSNEQFF
15,TRBV7-8,TRBJ2-7,CASSLSLGTGDEQYF